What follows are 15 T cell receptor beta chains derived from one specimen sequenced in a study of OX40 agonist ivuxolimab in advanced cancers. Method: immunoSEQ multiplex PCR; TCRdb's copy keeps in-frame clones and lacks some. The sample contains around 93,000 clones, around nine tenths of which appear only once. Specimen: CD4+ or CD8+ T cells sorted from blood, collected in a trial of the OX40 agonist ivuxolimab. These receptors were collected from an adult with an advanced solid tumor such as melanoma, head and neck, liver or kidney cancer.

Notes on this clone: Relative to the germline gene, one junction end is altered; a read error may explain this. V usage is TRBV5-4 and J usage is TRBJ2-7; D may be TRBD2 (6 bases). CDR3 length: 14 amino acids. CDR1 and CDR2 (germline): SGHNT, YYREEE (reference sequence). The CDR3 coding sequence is TGTGCCAGCAGTTTGGGGGGACCTGCCTACGAGCAGTACTTC. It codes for CASSLGGPAYEQYF.

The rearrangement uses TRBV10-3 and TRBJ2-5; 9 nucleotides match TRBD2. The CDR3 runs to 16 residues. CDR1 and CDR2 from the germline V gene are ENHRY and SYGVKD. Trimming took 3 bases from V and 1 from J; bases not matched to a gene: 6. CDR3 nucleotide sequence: TGTGCCATCAGTGAAGGTCTAGCGGGGAGCCAAGAGACCCAGTACTTC. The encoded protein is CAISEGLAGSQETQYF.

The CDR3 reads CASSGGRIAQQFF. In DNA form, the CDR3 reads TGTGCCAGCAGCGGCGGAAGGATCGCACAGCAGTTCTTC. The rearrangement links TRBV21-1 to TRBJ2-1; the table's D call of TRBD2 was not tested on the DNA. TRBV21-1 is a recognized pseudogene. This CDR3 spans 13 amino acids.

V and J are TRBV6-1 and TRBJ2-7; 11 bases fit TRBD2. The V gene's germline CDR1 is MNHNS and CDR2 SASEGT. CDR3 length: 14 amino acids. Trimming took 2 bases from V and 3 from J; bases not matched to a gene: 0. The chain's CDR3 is CASSETSGGYEQYF. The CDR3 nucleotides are TGTGCCAGCAGTGAAACTAGCGGGGGCTACGAGCAGTACTTC.

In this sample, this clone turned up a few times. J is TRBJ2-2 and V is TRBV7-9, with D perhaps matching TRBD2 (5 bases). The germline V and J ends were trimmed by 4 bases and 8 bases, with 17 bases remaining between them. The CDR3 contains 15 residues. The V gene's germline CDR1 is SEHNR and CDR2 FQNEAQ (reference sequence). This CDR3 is CASSSRGAEKGELFF. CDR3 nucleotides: TGTGCCAGCAGCTCCCGGGGAGCCGAGAAAGGGGAGCTGTTTTTT.

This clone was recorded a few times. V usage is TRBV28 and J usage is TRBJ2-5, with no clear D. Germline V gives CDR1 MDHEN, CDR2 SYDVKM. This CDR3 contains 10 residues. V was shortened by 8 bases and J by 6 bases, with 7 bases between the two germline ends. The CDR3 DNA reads TGTGCCAGCGGTAGTCAGACCCAGTACTTC. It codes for CASGSQTQYF. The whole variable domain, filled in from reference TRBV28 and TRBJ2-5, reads DVKVTQSSRYLVKRTGEKVFLECVQDMDHENMFWYRQDPGLGLRLIYFSYDVKMKEKGDIPEGYSVSREKKERFSLILESASTNQTSMYLCASGSQTQYFGPGTRLLVL.

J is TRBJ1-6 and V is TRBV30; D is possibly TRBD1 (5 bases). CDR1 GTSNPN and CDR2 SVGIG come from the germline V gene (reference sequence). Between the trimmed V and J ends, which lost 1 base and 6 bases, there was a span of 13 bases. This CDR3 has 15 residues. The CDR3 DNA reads TGTGCCTGGAGTGGGGAAAGGGACGGTAATTCACCCCTCCACTTT. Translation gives CAWSGERDGNSPLHF.

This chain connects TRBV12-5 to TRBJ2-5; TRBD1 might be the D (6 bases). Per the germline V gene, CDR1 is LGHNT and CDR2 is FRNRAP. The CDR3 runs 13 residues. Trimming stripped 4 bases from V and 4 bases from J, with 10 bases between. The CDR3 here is CASGSGVGETQYF. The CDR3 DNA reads TGTGCTAGTGGTTCAGGGGTTGGAGAGACCCAGTACTTC.

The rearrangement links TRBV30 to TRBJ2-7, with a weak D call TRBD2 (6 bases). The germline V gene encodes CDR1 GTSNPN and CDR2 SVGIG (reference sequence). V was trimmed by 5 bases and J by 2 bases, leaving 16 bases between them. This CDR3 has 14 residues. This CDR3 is CAWAPGLVAYEQYF. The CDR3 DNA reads TGTGCCTGGGCTCCGGGACTCGTGGCCTACGAGCAGTACTTC.

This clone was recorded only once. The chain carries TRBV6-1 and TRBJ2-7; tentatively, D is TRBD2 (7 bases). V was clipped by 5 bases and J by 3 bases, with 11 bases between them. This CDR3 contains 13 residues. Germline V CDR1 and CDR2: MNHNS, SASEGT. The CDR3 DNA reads TGTGCCAGCAGTAGGGGGGGAGACTACGAGCAGTACTTC. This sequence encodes CASSRGGDYEQYF.

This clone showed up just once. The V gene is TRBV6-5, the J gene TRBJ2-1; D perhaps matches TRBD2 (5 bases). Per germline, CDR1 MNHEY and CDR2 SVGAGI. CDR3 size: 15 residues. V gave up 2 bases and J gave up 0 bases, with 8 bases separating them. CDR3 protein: CASSYEGSSYNEQFF. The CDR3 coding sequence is TGTGCCAGCAGTTACGAGGGTAGCTCCTACAATGAGCAGTTCTTC.

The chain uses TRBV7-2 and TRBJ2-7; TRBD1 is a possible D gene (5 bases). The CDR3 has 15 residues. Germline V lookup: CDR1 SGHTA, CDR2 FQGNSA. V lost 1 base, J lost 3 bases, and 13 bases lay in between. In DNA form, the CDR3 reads TGTGCCAGCAGCTTAGAACAGGTTCACGGCTACGAGCAGTACTTC. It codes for CASSLEQVHGYEQYF.

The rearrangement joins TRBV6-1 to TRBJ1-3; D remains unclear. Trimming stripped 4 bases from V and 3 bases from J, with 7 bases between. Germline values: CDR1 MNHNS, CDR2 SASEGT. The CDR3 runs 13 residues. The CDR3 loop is CASSATGGNTIYF. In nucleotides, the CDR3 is TGTGCCAGCAGTGCTACTGGTGGAAACACCATATATTTT.

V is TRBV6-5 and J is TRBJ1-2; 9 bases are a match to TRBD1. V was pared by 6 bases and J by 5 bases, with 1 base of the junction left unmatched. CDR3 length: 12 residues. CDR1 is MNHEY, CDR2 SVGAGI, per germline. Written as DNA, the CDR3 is TGTGCCAGCAGACAGGGGGCGTATGGCTACACCTTC. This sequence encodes CASRQGAYGYTF.

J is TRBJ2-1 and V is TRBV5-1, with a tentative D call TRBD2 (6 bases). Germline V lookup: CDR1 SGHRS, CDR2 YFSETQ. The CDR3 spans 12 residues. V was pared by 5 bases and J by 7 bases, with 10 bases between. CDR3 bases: TGCGCCAGCAGGGTGGAGGGGAATGAGCAGTTCTTC. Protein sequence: CASRVEGNEQFF.